This T cell receptor beta chain was captured by sequencing in a study of T cells in Graves' hyperthyroidism and ophthalmopathy. Whole-study context: Before any treatment, at initial diagnosis, peripheral blood was collected.

Germline CDR1 is LGHDT and CDR2 is YNNKEL (reference sequence). CDR3 length equals 12 residues. The V and J ends lost 4 bases and 10 bases respectively, with 11 bases between them. This clonotype has only a few counts. Subjects with ophthalmopathy showed a Clinical Activity Score no lower than 3, a NOSPECS grade no lower than 4, and a duration shorter than 3 months. Uncontrolled infections, other autoimmune diseases, pregnancy or lactation led to exclusion of patients. Amplification yielded TCR beta CDR3 regions, with RNA transcripts as the source. With the HTBI primer set, the TCR CDR3 went through a first round of RT-PCR. TCRdb re-derived calls from the multiplex PCR reads in MiXCR, one entry per CDR3 protein. The sample yields roughly 650,000 distinct CDR3 sequences, approximately 16% seen once.

This clonotype originated in a woman aged 40 to 50 with Graves' ophthalmopathy. Sequences were obtained from blood. The genes are TRBV3-1 and TRBJ2-1; possibly TRBD1 for D (6 bases). This CDR3 is CASSPTRGEQFF. CDR3 DNA: TGTGCCAGCAGCCCAACTAGGGGGGAGCAGTTCTTC.